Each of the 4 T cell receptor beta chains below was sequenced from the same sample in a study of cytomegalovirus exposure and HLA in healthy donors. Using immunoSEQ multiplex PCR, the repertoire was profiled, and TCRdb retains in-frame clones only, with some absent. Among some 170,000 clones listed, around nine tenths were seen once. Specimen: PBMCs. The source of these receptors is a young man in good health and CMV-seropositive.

CDR3: CSADTDTEAFF. Written as DNA, the CDR3 is TGCAGTGCGGACACGGATACTGAAGCTTTCTTT. This chain uses TRBV20-1 with TRBJ1-1, with D maybe TRBD1 (5 bases). The V end was cut by 6 bases, the J end by 5 bases, with 10 bases between. There are 11 residues in the CDR3. CDR1 and CDR2 from the germline V gene are DFQATT and SNEGSKA (reference sequence).

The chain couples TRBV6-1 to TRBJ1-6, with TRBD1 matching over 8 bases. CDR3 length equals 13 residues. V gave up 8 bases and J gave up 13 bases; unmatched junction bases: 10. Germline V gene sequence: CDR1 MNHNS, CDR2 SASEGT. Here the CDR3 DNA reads TGTGCCAGCCGGGGACAGGCGCTATCTCCCCTCCACTTT. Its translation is CASRGQALSPLHF.

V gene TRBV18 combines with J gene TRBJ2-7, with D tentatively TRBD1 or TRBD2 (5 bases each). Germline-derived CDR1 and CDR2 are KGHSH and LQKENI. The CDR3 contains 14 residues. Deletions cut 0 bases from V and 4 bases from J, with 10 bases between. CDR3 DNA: TGTGCCAGCTCACCACCGCCAGGGACGTACGAGCAGTACTTC. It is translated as CASSPPPGTYEQYF. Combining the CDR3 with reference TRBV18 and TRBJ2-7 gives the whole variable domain NAGVMQNPRHLVRRRGQEARLRCSPMKGHSHVYWYRQLPEEGLKFMVYLQKENIIDESGMPKERFSAEFPKEGPSILRIQQVVRGDSAAYFCASSPPPGTYEQYFGPGTRLTVT.

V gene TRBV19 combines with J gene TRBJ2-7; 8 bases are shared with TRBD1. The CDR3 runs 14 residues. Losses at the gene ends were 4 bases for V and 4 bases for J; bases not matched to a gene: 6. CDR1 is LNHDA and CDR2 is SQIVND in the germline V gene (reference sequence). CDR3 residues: CASSNRGDEYEQYF. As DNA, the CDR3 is TGTGCCAGTAGTAACAGGGGGGACGAATACGAGCAGTACTTC. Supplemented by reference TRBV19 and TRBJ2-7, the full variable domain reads DGGITQSPKYLFRKEGQNVTLSCEQNLNHDAMYWYRQDPGQGLRLIYYSQIVNDFQKGDIAEGYSVSREKKESFPLTVTSAQKNPTAFYLCASSNRGDEYEQYFGPGTRLTVT.